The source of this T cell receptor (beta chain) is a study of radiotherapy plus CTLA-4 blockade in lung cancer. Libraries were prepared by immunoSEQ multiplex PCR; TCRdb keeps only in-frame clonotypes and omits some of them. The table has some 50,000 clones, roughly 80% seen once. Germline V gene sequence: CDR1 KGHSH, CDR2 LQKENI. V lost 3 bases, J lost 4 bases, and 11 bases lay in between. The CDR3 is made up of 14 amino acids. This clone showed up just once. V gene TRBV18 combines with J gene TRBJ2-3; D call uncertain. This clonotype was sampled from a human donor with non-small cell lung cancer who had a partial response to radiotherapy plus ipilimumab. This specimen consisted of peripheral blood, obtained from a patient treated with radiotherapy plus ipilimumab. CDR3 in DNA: TGTGCCAGCTCACCTCCCGAAGCACCAGATACGCAGTATTTT. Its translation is CASSPPEAPDTQYF.